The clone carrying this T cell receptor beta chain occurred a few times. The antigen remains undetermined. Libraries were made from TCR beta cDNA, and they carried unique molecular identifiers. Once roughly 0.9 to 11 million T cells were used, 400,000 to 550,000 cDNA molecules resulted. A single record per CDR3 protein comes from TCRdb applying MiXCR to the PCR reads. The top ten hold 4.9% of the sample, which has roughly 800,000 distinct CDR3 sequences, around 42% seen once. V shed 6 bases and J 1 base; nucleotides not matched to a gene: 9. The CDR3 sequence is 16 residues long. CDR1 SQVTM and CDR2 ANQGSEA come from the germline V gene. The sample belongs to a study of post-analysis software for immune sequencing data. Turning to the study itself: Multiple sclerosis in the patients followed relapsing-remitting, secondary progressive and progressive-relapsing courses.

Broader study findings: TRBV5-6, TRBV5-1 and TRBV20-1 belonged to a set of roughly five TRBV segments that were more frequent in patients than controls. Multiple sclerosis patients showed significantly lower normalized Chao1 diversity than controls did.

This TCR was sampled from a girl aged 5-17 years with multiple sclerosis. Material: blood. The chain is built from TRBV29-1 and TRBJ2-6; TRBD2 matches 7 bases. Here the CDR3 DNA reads TGCAGCGTCCCATTGGGGGGGACTTCTGGGGCCAACGTCCTGACTTTC. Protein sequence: CSVPLGGTSGANVLTF. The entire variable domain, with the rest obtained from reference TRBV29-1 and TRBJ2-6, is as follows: SAVISQKPSRDICQRGTSLTIQCQVDSQVTMMFWYRQQPGQSLTLIATANQGSEATYESGFVIDKFPISRPNLTFSTLTVSNMSPEDSSIYLCSVPLGGTSGANVLTFGAGSRLTVL.